The 27 T cell receptor beta chains given below trace back to one sample, sequenced in a study of cytomegalovirus exposure and HLA in healthy donors (dated by TCRdb to about 2017). Libraries were built with the immunoSEQ multiplex PCR assay. The multiplex PCR relied on a mix of 60 forward primers for TCR Vbeta segments and 13 reverse primers for TCR Jbeta segments. TCRdb's version of the immuneACCESS table is confined to in-frame rearrangements and falls short of the full clone set. An unresolved V gene accounts for under half of the shortfall where checked; the remainder is of unknown origin. This sample gives approximately 110,000 clones in total; about 80% of them show up just once. Of the sample, around 4% is held by the ten largest clones. Sequencing was done on a sample of PBMCs. Receptor source: a man aged 40-49 years in good health and CMV-seronegative.

The chain uses TRBV27 and TRBJ2-3; D possibly corresponds to TRBD1 (6 bases). The CDR3 length is 13 residues. The V end lost 6 bases, the J end lost 3 bases, and 10 bases lay between the germline ends. Germline CDR1 reads MNHEY; CDR2 reads SMNVEV (reference sequence). The DNA for the CDR3 is TGTGCCAGCAGATTTGGACAGACAGATACGCAGTATTTT. Translated: CASRFGQTDTQYF.

The chain couples TRBV7-9 to TRBJ2-3; the match to TRBD1 covers 10 bases. Per the germline V gene, CDR1 is SEHNR and CDR2 is FQNEAQ (reference sequence). The CDR3 is made up of 15 amino acids. V lost 3 bases, J lost 6 bases, and 6 bases stayed unmatched. The CDR3 sequence: CASSFRTGGLDTQYF. CDR3 sequence (DNA): TGTGCCAGCAGCTTCAGGACAGGGGGGCTGGATACGCAGTATTTT.

The chain employs TRBV2 and TRBJ2-3; D might be TRBD1 (5 bases). The length of the CDR3 is 15 residues. The ends were cut back, 2 bases at V and 2 bases at J, with 11 bases in the middle. From germline, CDR1 is SNHLY and CDR2 FYNNEI. The CDR3 here is CASSEHRRATDTQYF. DNA for the CDR3: TGTGCCAGCAGTGAACACAGGAGAGCCACAGATACGCAGTATTTT.

V usage is TRBV28 and J usage is TRBJ2-4; D is uncertain. Germline values: CDR1 MDHEN, CDR2 SYDVKM. Trimming stripped 3 bases from V and 6 bases from J, with 3 bases between. The CDR3 covers 11 residues. For the CDR3, the DNA is TGTGCCAGCAGTTTCGGAAACATTCAGTACTTC. Encoded protein: CASSFGNIQYF.

This rearrangement joins TRBV5-1 to TRBJ2-2; D may be TRBD1 (7 bases). This CDR3 comprises 16 residues. V was clipped by 2 bases and J by 5 bases, with 16 bases between them. Germline assignment: CDR1 SGHRS and CDR2 YFSETQ. The CDR3 sequence: CASSFMGGQTTGELFF. CDR3 nucleotides: TGCGCCAGCAGCTTCATGGGGGGACAGACAACCGGGGAGCTGTTTTTT.

The V call is TRBV9, the J call TRBJ1-2; D is ambiguous. Trimming pared 4 bases from V and 4 bases from J, leaving 11 bases between. From germline, CDR1 is SGDLS and CDR2 YYNGEE. The CDR3 consists of 13 residues. The DNA of the CDR3 is TGTGCCAGCAGCTTCGGACGGGGCTATGGCTACACCTTC. Protein: CASSFGRGYGYTF.

V and J are TRBV6-1 and TRBJ1-2; a weak D match, TRBD1 (5 bases). V gave up 7 bases and J gave up 4 bases, with 16 bases separating them. The germline gives CDR1 MNHNS, CDR2 SASEGT. This CDR3 comprises 14 residues. The CDR3 here is CASILQESFYGYTF. In DNA form, the CDR3 reads TGTGCCAGCATTTTACAGGAGAGCTTCTATGGCTACACCTTC.

V and J are TRBV27 and TRBJ2-1; D remains unclear. The germline gives CDR1 MNHEY, CDR2 SMNVEV (reference sequence). Trimming pared 5 bases from V and 3 bases from J, leaving 11 bases between. The CDR3 sequence is 14 residues long. This CDR3 reads CASSNQALYNEQFF. In DNA, the CDR3 is TGTGCCAGCAGTAACCAGGCCCTCTACAATGAGCAGTTCTTC.

The CDR3 nucleotides read TGCGCCAGCAGCTACACCGGGACAGAACGCTCACCCCTCCACTTT. This gives the protein CASSYTGTERSPLHF. This chain connects TRBV5-1 to TRBJ1-6; TRBD1 aligns across 7 bases. V was clipped by 3 bases and J by 10 bases; unmatched bases: 10. This CDR3 contains 15 residues. The germline CDR1 and CDR2 sequences are SGHRS and YFSETQ.

The chain joins TRBV5-1 to TRBJ1-2; weak D call: TRBD1 (5 bases). This CDR3 is built from 12 residues. The V gene lost 7 bases and the J gene lost 6 bases, with 13 bases spanning the gap. Germline loops: CDR1 SGHRS, CDR2 YFSETQ. In DNA form, the CDR3 reads TGCGCCAGCTCGGGGGTACAGGATGGCTACACCTTC. This gives the protein CASSGVQDGYTF.

This chain connects TRBV2 to TRBJ1-2; no firm D call. Germline V CDR1 and CDR2: SNHLY, FYNNEI. The ends were cut back, 4 bases at V and 2 bases at J, with 8 bases in the middle. This CDR3 contains 13 residues. The CDR3 nucleotides read TGTGCCAGCAGTGCGAGTCAAAACTATGGCTACACCTTC. This gives the protein CASSASQNYGYTF. Full variable domain (remainder filled in from reference TRBV2 and TRBJ1-2): EPEVTQTPSHQVTQMGQEVILRCVPISNHLYFYWYRQILGQKVEFLVSFYNNEISEKSEIFDDQFSVERPDGSNFTLKIRSTKLEDSAMYFCASSASQNYGYTFGSGTRLTVV.

The chain has TRBV30 and TRBJ1-6, with 8 bases fitting TRBD1. In germline, CDR1 is GTSNPN, CDR2 SVGIG (reference sequence). J was trimmed by 8 bases and V by 4 bases; bases with no gene match: 10. The CDR3 is 15 amino acids. The CDR3 bases are TGTGCCTGGACAATCGGCAGGGGGCAAGATTCACCCCTCCACTTT. It codes for CAWTIGRGQDSPLHF.

V gene TRBV20-1 combines with J gene TRBJ1-4, with D uncertain. V gave up 1 base and J gave up 10 bases, with 7 bases separating them. CDR3 size: 11 residues. The germline V gene encodes CDR1 DFQATT and CDR2 SNEGSKA (reference sequence). The CDR3 loop is CSARGSAKLFF. As DNA, the CDR3 is TGCAGTGCTAGAGGAAGCGCAAAACTGTTTTTT.

CDR3 protein: CASSQDRAGELFF. The DNA for the CDR3 is TGCGCCAGCAGCCAAGATCGGGCCGGGGAGCTGTTTTTT. The chain is built from TRBV4-3 and TRBJ2-2, with D hard to call. Germline assignment: CDR1 LGHNA and CDR2 YSLEER. CDR3 length equals 13 residues. With 0 bases removed from V and 6 bases from J, the gap between germline ends came to 5 bases.

This chain links TRBV15 with TRBJ1-2, with D tentatively TRBD1 (5 bases). This CDR3 comprises 15 residues. V gave up 1 base and J gave up 7 bases, with 16 bases separating them. Per the germline V gene, CDR1 is LNHNV and CDR2 is YYDKDF (reference sequence). CDR3 in amino acids: CATSRVAGFASGYTF. The CDR3 DNA sequence: TGTGCCACCAGCAGAGTAGCAGGGTTTGCCAGTGGCTACACCTTC. Full variable domain (remainder filled in from reference TRBV15 and TRBJ1-2): DAMVIQNPRYQVTQFGKPVTLSCSQTLNHNVMYWYQQKSSQAPKLLFHYYDKDFNNEADTPDNFQSRRPNTSFCFLDIRSPGLGDTAMYLCATSRVAGFASGYTFGSGTRLTVV.

This chain connects TRBV10-3 to TRBJ1-4; TRBD1 matches at 9 bases. J was trimmed by 5 bases and V by 0 bases; bases with no gene match: 1. Germline V gives CDR1 ENHRY, CDR2 SYGVKD. The CDR3 covers 15 residues. The CDR3 DNA sequence: TGTGCCATCAGTGAGTCCGGACAGGGGAATGAAAAACTGTTTTTT. Protein sequence: CAISESGQGNEKLFF.

This sequence joins TRBV5-1 and TRBJ1-5; possibly TRBD1 for D (5 bases). CDR3 size: 15 residues. Germline assignment: CDR1 SGHRS and CDR2 YFSETQ. Trimming left V 2 bases short and J 6 bases short, with 15 bases between. The CDR3 sequence is CASSFSGEYTQPQHF. The CDR3 DNA follows: TGCGCCAGCAGCTTTTCGGGGGAGTACACTCAGCCCCAGCATTTT.

This clone was detected only once. This chain connects TRBV7-6 to TRBJ1-1; 8 bases match TRBD1. Looked up from germline, CDR1 is SGHVS and CDR2 is FNYEAQ. CDR3 length: 13 amino acids. V shed 4 bases, J shed 8 bases, and the junction held 6 bases outside the gene matches. The CDR3 nucleotides are TGTGCCAGCAGCTACCGGGACAGGCAGGAAGCTTTCTTT. Translation gives CASSYRDRQEAFF.

The chain recombines TRBV9 with TRBJ1-2; a possible D gene is TRBD1 (6 bases). Trimming took off 0 bases at V and 6 bases at J, with 15 bases between the two ends. Germline values: CDR1 SGDLS, CDR2 YYNGEE. The length of the CDR3 is 15 residues. The CDR3 DNA reads as TGTGCCAGCAGCGTAGAGAGAGACAGGAGTAATGGCTACACCTTC. Protein product: CASSVERDRSNGYTF. The full variable domain, its missing parts supplied by reference TRBV9 and TRBJ1-2, is DSGVTQTPKHLITATGQRVTLRCSPRSGDLSVYWYQQSLDQGLQFLIQYYNGEERAKGNILERFSAQQFPDLHSELNLSSLELGDSALYFCASSVERDRSNGYTFGSGTRLTVV.

Note on this clone: A read error may account for a junction end that differs from germline. CDR3 DNA: TGTGCCAGCGGTGTGGCCTCTGGGGCCAACGGCCTGACTTTC. This sequence encodes CASGVASGANGLTF. The genes are TRBV19 and TRBJ2-6; tentative D call: TRBD1 (5 bases). Germline CDR1 LNHDA, CDR2 SQIVND (reference sequence). CDR3 length: 14 amino acids.

V usage is TRBV29-1 and J usage is TRBJ1-1, with a possible D match to TRBD1 (5 bases). Germline loops: CDR1 SQVTM, CDR2 ANQGSEA. V was pared by 4 bases and J by 0 bases, with 21 bases between. The CDR3 is 17 amino acids. The DNA for the CDR3 is TGCAGCGTTGGGGGGGGGTCCGCTCTACCCTTGAACACTGAAGCTTTCTTT. Translation gives CSVGGGSALPLNTEAFF. The full variable domain, in which reference TRBV29-1 and TRBJ1-1 provide the parts outside the CDR3, is SAVISQKPSRDICQRGTSLTIQCQVDSQVTMMFWYRQQPGQSLTLIATANQGSEATYESGFVIDKFPISRPNLTFSTLTVSNMSPEDSSIYLCSVGGGSALPLNTEAFFGQGTRLTVV.

The J gene is TRBJ2-7, the V gene TRBV12-5; weak D call: TRBD1 (6 bases). Trimming stripped 7 bases from V and 2 bases from J, with 12 bases between. There are 13 residues in the CDR3. CDR1 and CDR2 (germline): LGHNT, FRNRAP. The CDR3 here is CASDRDTAYEQYF. The CDR3 DNA sequence: TGTGCTAGTGATCGGGACACCGCCTACGAGCAGTACTTC. The complete variable domain, with remaining parts taken from reference TRBV12-5 and TRBJ2-7, reads DARVTQTPRHKVTEMGQEVTMRCQPILGHNTVFWYRQTMMQGLELLAYFRNRAPLDDSGMPKDRFSAEMPDATLATLKIQPSEPRDSAVYFCASDRDTAYEQYFGPGTRLTVT.

J is TRBJ1-1 and V is TRBV7-3; no definite D call. The germline CDR1 and CDR2 sequences are SGHTA and FQGTGA. The CDR3 extends over 16 amino acids. V lost 5 bases and J lost 4, with 20 bases in between. Here the CDR3 reads CASSPDSQTYITEAFF. CDR3 in DNA: TGTGCCAGCAGCCCGGACTCCCAGACGTATATCACTGAAGCTTTCTTT.

This chain links TRBV28 with TRBJ2-1; TRBD2 aligns across 9 bases. The CDR3 has 17 residues. Germline V gene sequence: CDR1 MDHEN, CDR2 SYDVKM. Trimming took 2 bases from V and 10 from J; bases not matched to a gene: 15. For the CDR3, the DNA is TGTGCCAGCAGTTTAAGCCCCGGGGTAGCGGGGGTGGGGGAGCAGTTCTTC. This gives the protein CASSLSPGVAGVGEQFF. Full variable domain (missing parts from reference TRBV28 and TRBJ2-1): DVKVTQSSRYLVKRTGEKVFLECVQDMDHENMFWYRQDPGLGLRLIYFSYDVKMKEKGDIPEGYSVSREKKERFSLILESASTNQTSMYLCASSLSPGVAGVGEQFFGPGTRLTVL.

This clone occurred a few times. The chain recombines TRBV5-1 with TRBJ1-5; D possibly corresponds to TRBD1 (5 bases). CDR3 length: 16 amino acids. Germline CDR1 SGHRS, CDR2 YFSETQ. The V end lost 3 bases, the J end lost 0 bases, and 13 bases lay between the germline ends. The CDR3 DNA follows: TGCGCCAGCAGCTCGGAGGGGCTGGGTAGCAATCAGCCCCAGCATTTT. Encoded protein: CASSSEGLGSNQPQHF. Based on the CDR3 plus reference TRBV5-1 and TRBJ1-5, the full variable domain is KAGVTQTPRYLIKTRGQQVTLSCSPISGHRSVSWYQQTPGQGLQFLFEYFSETQRNKGNFPGRFSGRQFSNSRSEMNVSTLELGDSALYLCASSSEGLGSNQPQHFGDGTRLSIL.

This sequence joins TRBV4-2 and TRBJ1-2, with 7 bases aligning to TRBD1. This CDR3 spans 14 amino acids. V lost 2 bases and J lost 6; bases outside the gene matches: 6. Germline V gives CDR1 LGHNA, CDR2 YNFKEQ. The CDR3 loop is CASSQPQGQDGYTF. CDR3 in DNA: TGTGCCAGCAGCCAACCACAGGGGCAGGATGGCTACACCTTC.

The chain recombines TRBV9 with TRBJ2-4, with TRBD1 identical over 9 bases. The trim removed 0 bases at V and 4 bases at J, leaving 2 bases unmatched. The CDR3 runs 15 residues. Germline assignment: CDR1 SGDLS and CDR2 YYNGEE. CDR3 protein: CASSVGQGVKNIQYF. The CDR3, as DNA: TGTGCCAGCAGCGTAGGACAGGGGGTTAAAAACATTCAGTACTTC.